Sequencing of this T cell receptor beta chain was carried out in a study of cytomegalovirus exposure and HLA in healthy donors. The CDR3 contains 13 residues. Trimming stripped 8 bases from V and 3 bases from J, with 13 bases between. Germline V gene data show CDR1 as LNHDA and CDR2 as SQIVND (reference sequence). PCR was performed using 60 Vbeta and 13 Jbeta primers. The data were produced by immunoSEQ multiplex PCR, yet TCRdb's version contains in-frame clones alone and is incomplete. This repertoire shows about 120,000 clones, about 80% found once; its top ten account for about 2.5%. About this clone: What it binds is unknown.

General observations from the study: Among CMV-associated TCR beta chains, most appeared HLA-restricted in a later analysis. Roughly uniform sequencing depth across donors was assumed, possibly incorrectly.

This TCR was recovered from a woman between 40 and 50 years old in good health and CMV-seropositive. The sequenced sample consisted of PBMCs. The chain links TRBV19 to TRBJ1-2, with a weak D call TRBD1 (6 bases). This CDR3 is CASFKQGDYGYTF. CDR3 DNA: TGTGCCAGTTTTAAACAGGGAGACTATGGCTACACCTTC. The complete variable domain, with remaining parts taken from reference TRBV19 and TRBJ1-2, reads DGGITQSPKYLFRKEGQNVTLSCEQNLNHDAMYWYRQDPGQGLRLIYYSQIVNDFQKGDIAEGYSVSREKKESFPLTVTSAQKNPTAFYLCASFKQGDYGYTFGSGTRLTVV.